These T cell receptor beta chains were read from a single sample in a study of CD8+ T cells in alopecia areata. This table comes from immunoSEQ multiplex PCR, and its TCRdb copy is limited to in-frame clones, with some not included. The table shows 200,000 to 250,000 clones, with roughly two fifths occurring only once. This sample comprised CD4+ T cells sorted from blood, obtained at roughly week 30, from a patient treated with tofacitinib. These receptors originate from a human donor with alopecia areata. Both conserved end residues are part of each CDR3. A D gene is named only where the DNA matches it firmly. The size entry is marked missing in some rows and otherwise reads once, few, many or a size class.

v_call	clone_size	j_call	d_call	cdr3_aa	cdr3_nt
TRBV6-1	NA	TRBJ1-2	NA	CASGEGTRNGYTF	TGTGCCAGCGGGGAGGGGACCAGGAATGGCTACACCTTC
TRBV5-1	NA	TRBJ2-1	NA	CASSSRGAGLPSDEQFF	TGCGCCAGCAGCAGCCGGGGAGCGGGCCTACCGTCGGATGAGCAGTTCTTC
TRBV2	few	TRBJ1-5	TRBD1	CASSGIWTGEDQPQHF	TGTGCCAGCAGTGGCATCTGGACAGGGGAGGATCAGCCCCAGCATTTT
TRBV2	once	TRBJ1-5	TRBD1	CASSGQGTNNQPQHF	TGTGCCAGCAGCGGACAGGGGACAAACAATCAGCCCCAGCATTTT
TRBV5-1	NA	TRBJ1-3	NA	CASSLSSRLGNTIYF	TGCGCCAGCAGCTTGAGTAGCAGATTGGGAAACACCATATATTTT
TRBV4-1	NA	TRBJ2-1	TRBD2	CASSQPGLAGGKGRYNEQFF	TGCGCCAGCAGCCAACCGGGACTAGCGGGGGGGAAAGGCCGATACAATGAGCAGTTCTTC
TRBV6-5	NA	TRBJ1-1	NA	CASSRTGTVNTEAFF	TGTGCCAGCAGCCGTACCGGGACGGTCAACACTGAAGCTTTCTTT
TRBV7-2	NA	TRBJ2-3	TRBD1	CASSAPGQGSYTQYF	TGTGCCAGCAGCGCCCCGGGACAGGGTTCATATACGCAGTATTTT
TRBV10-3	few	TRBJ2-5	NA	CAIGLRPQETQYF	TGTGCCATCGGGCTCAGGCCCCAAGAGACCCAGTACTTC
TRBV7-3	NA	TRBJ2-3	NA	CASSLGTTLADTQYF	TGTGCCAGCAGCTTAGGCACGACATTGGCAGATACGCAGTATTTT
TRBV30	once	TRBJ2-1	TRBD2	CACRLAGDSPMQFF	TGTGCCTGTAGACTAGCGGGAGATTCCCCCATGCAGTTCTTC
TRBV4-1	few	TRBJ1-2	NA	CASSQVSGDGYTF	TGCGCCAGCAGCCAAGTTTCAGGCGACGGCTACACCTTC
TRBV30	NA	TRBJ2-3	NA	CAWSGGTDTQYF	TGTGCCTGGAGCGGTGGCACAGATACGCAGTATTTT
TRBV11-2	NA	TRBJ2-5	NA	CASRLNTVQETQYF	TGTGCCAGCAGACTCAACACAGTCCAAGAGACCCAGTACTTC
TRBV4-1	NA	TRBJ1-3	NA	CASSPRALSGNTIYF	TGCGCCAGCAGCCCTAGAGCGCTCTCTGGAAACACCATATATTTT
TRBV5-6	NA	TRBJ2-5	NA	CASSRKTGAQETQYF	TGTGCCAGCAGCCGAAAGACGGGGGCCCAAGAGACCCAGTACTTC
TRBV2	NA	TRBJ1-1	NA	CASRGNRALGTEAFF	TGTGCCAGCAGGGGGAACAGGGCCCTGGGCACTGAAGCTTTCTTT
TRBV2	NA	TRBJ1-3	NA	CASGAELSSGNTIYF	TGTGCCAGCGGCGCGGAGCTGAGCTCTGGAAACACCATATATTTT
TRBV10-3	few	TRBJ2-7	NA	CAIKPQAVDEQYF	TGTGCCATCAAACCACAGGCGGTGGACGAGCAGTACTTC
TRBV19	NA	TRBJ1-2	NA	CASSSSGRNYGYTF	TGTGCCAGTAGTTCCTCGGGACGCAACTATGGCTACACCTTC
TRBV9	few	TRBJ2-1	TRBD2	CASSATSGGLSEQFF	TGTGCCAGCAGCGCTACTAGCGGGGGTCTCAGTGAGCAGTTCTTC
TRBV5-6	NA	TRBJ1-1	NA	CASSLVNTEAFF	TGTGCCAGCAGCTTGGTGAACACTGAAGCTTTCTTT
TRBV7-2	few	TRBJ1-5	NA	CASSLTDVGNQPQHF	TGTGCCAGCAGCTTAACGGATGTAGGCAATCAGCCCCAGCATTTT
TRBV7-9	NA	TRBJ1-2	NA	CASSPPYDSFYGYTF	TGTGCCAGCAGCCCACCCTATGACAGTTTCTATGGCTACACCTTC
TRBV27	NA	TRBJ2-7	NA	CASSSLSYEQYF	TGTGCCAGCAGTTCCCTCTCCTACGAGCAGTACTTC
TRBV7-2	NA	TRBJ2-7	TRBD2	CASSSPGGTYEQYF	TGTGCCAGCAGCTCGCCGGGGGGAACCTACGAGCAGTACTTC
TRBV9	NA	TRBJ2-1	TRBD2	CASSVDSAGLAGNEQFF	TGTGCCAGCAGCGTAGATAGTGCGGGACTAGCGGGTAATGAGCAGTTCTTC
TRBV6-1	NA	TRBJ1-2	NA	CASSESRGTPHGYTF	TGTGCCAGCAGTGAATCCCGGGGGACACCCCATGGCTACACCTTC
TRBV6-1	few	TRBJ2-7	NA	CASSELGTGEQYF	TGTGCCAGCAGTGAACTGGGGACGGGTGAGCAGTACTTC
TRBV5-4	NA	TRBJ2-1	NA	CASSLQTSSYNEQFF	TGTGCCAGCAGCTTGCAGACCAGCTCCTACAATGAGCAGTTCTTC
TRBV5-1	NA	TRBJ2-2	TRBD1	CASSGGDRQTGELFF	TGCGCCAGCAGCGGAGGGGACAGGCAAACCGGGGAGCTGTTTTTT
TRBV29-1	few	TRBJ2-2	TRBD2	CSVERGVNTGELFF	TGCAGCGTAGAGCGGGGGGTGAACACCGGGGAGCTGTTTTTT
TRBV9	NA	TRBJ1-2	NA	CASSVEVGRGGYTF	TGTGCCAGCAGCGTAGAGGTGGGGAGAGGTGGCTACACCTTC
TRBV5-4	few	TRBJ2-5	NA	CASSLATSQETQYF	TGTGCCAGCAGCTTAGCCACATCCCAAGAGACCCAGTACTTC
TRBV5-8	NA	TRBJ2-7	NA	CASSLQDTFYEQYF	TGTGCCAGCAGCTTGCAGGACACTTTCTACGAGCAGTACTTC
TRBV5-1	NA	TRBJ2-7	TRBD1	CASSLERPGQGYEQYF	TGCGCCAGCAGCTTGGAAAGACCGGGACAGGGCTACGAGCAGTACTTC
TRBV9	few	TRBJ1-3	NA	CASSVGLQGGNTIYF	TGTGCCAGCAGCGTAGGGTTACAGGGTGGAAACACCATATATTTT
TRBV5-1	NA	TRBJ2-6	NA	CASSFGSSGANVLTF	TGCGCCAGCAGCTTTGGGAGCTCTGGGGCCAACGTCCTGACTTTC
TRBV4-1	NA	TRBJ1-2	NA	CASRQDLNYGYTF	TGCGCCAGCAGACAGGACCTAAACTATGGCTACACCTTC
TRBV27	few	TRBJ1-2	NA	CASSLSSGPRAGGYTF	TGTGCCAGCAGTTTATCCTCCGGTCCCCGCGCCGGTGGCTACACCTTC
TRBV2	NA	TRBJ1-2	TRBD1	CASSESPRGNYGYTF	TGTGCCAGCAGTGAATCGCCCAGGGGGAACTATGGCTACACCTTC